This T cell receptor (beta chain) came from a study of technical replicates of blood from several donors. Only in-frame clones appear in the TCRdb table, and some are missing; sequencing was by immunoSEQ multiplex PCR. The table has nearly 95,000 clones, roughly 95% seen once. This receptor was identified in a human donor in good health. The source material was T cells isolated from PBMCs.

CDR3 amino acids: CANLPGTSGSMDGELFF. For the CDR3, the DNA is TGTGCCAACCTTCCCGGGACTAGCGGGAGTATGGACGGGGAGCTGTTTTTT. J is TRBJ2-2 and V is TRBV6-4, with 14 bases lining up with TRBD2. The V gene end was trimmed by 10 bases and the J gene end by 7 bases; junction bases not matched to a gene: 14. The CDR3 totals 17 residues. The germline V gene encodes CDR1 MRHNA and CDR2 SNTAGT.